The 18 T cell receptor beta chains in this list originate from one sample, sequenced in a study of control samples from healthy donors and cancer patients. TCRdb's copy holds only in-frame clones and misses some; the assay was immunoSEQ multiplex PCR. The sample holds some 71,000 clones, roughly nine tenths seen once. Sequenced sample: PBMCs. The receptors derive from a man aged 60 to 69 with colorectal cancer.

The chain combines TRBV7-2 with TRBJ1-1; perhaps TRBD1 as D (5 bases). The CDR3 extends over 16 amino acids. The V and J ends lost 1 base and 2 bases respectively, with 14 bases between them. The germline CDR1 and CDR2 sequences are SGHTA and FQGNSA. CDR3 nucleotides: TGTGCCAGCAGCTTAGTACATGGGCGGGGCAACACTGAAGCTTTCTTT. It codes for CASSLVHGRGNTEAFF.

This clone was observed once. This chain uses TRBV6-1 with TRBJ1-5; D ambiguous. The CDR3 length is 14 residues. V was pared by 0 bases and J by 9 bases, with 12 bases between. CDR1 and CDR2 from the germline V gene are MNHNS and SASEGT. The CDR3 region has the DNA TGTGCCAGCAGTGAAGCGGCGGAATTCCGGCCCCAGCATTTT. Amino acids: CASSEAAEFRPQHF.

The rearrangement joins TRBV9 to TRBJ1-5; D gene uncertain. Germline CDR1 reads SGDLS; CDR2 reads YYNGEE. CDR3 length: 14 residues. V shed 0 bases and J shed 5 bases, with 9 bases lying between them. CDR3 amino acids: CASSVAVRDQPQHF. CDR3 bases: TGTGCCAGCAGCGTAGCTGTCCGGGATCAGCCCCAGCATTTT.

This chain links TRBV27 with TRBJ1-2; 8 positions match TRBD1. The V and J ends lost 5 bases and 0 bases, in that order; junction bases with no gene match: 5. The germline CDR1 and CDR2 sequences are MNHEY and SMNVEV (reference sequence). This CDR3 is 15 amino acids long. The DNA of the CDR3 is TGTGCCAGCAGTCCGCGGACAGGGTCTAACTATGGCTACACCTTC. Its protein product is CASSPRTGSNYGYTF.

The V and J genes are TRBV9 and TRBJ2-1; a possible D gene is TRBD2 (6 bases). The CDR3 runs to 17 residues. Germline loops: CDR1 SGDLS, CDR2 YYNGEE. Trimming removed 3 bases at V and 3 bases at J, with 19 bases between. The CDR3 reads CASSGYFGGEIYNEQFF. The CDR3 coding sequence is TGTGCCAGCAGCGGATATTTCGGCGGGGAGATCTACAATGAGCAGTTCTTC.

The chain joins TRBV5-1 to TRBJ1-3; 8 nucleotides agree with TRBD1. The CDR3 covers 15 residues. V shed 7 bases and J 4 bases; nucleotides not matched to a gene: 10. Germline V gives CDR1 SGHRS, CDR2 YFSETQ. As DNA, the CDR3 is TGCGCCAGCCGTTCTGAGACAGGGGCCGGAAACACCATATATTTT. It is translated as CASRSETGAGNTIYF.

This chain connects TRBV3-1 (or the pseudogene TRBV3-2) to TRBJ1-2; no clear D gene. CDR1 LGHDT and CDR2 YNNKEL come from the germline V gene (reference sequence). The ends were cut back, 4 bases at V and 4 bases at J, with 10 bases in the middle. The CDR3 has 13 amino acids. CDR3 amino acids: CASSRFELYGYTF. In DNA form, the CDR3 reads TGTGCCAGCAGCCGCTTTGAGCTCTATGGCTACACCTTC.

The CDR3 DNA is TGTGCCAGCGGACGACTAGCGGGGGGGATGGAGACCCAGTACTTC. Its translation is CASGRLAGGMETQYF. This rearrangement joins TRBV27 to TRBJ2-5; 14 nucleotides align to TRBD2. The CDR3 sequence is 15 residues long. Germline V lookup: CDR1 MNHEY, CDR2 SMNVEV (reference sequence). V shed 8 bases, J shed 5 bases, and the junction held 7 bases outside the gene matches.

This chain uses TRBV7-2 with TRBJ1-1; D is ambiguous. CDR3 length equals 15 residues. The V and J ends lost 3 bases and 1 base respectively, with 12 bases between them. Germline V gives CDR1 SGHTA, CDR2 FQGNSA. CDR3 DNA sequence: TGTGCCAGCAGCTTCCTCCAAAACAGGAACACTGAAGCTTTCTTT. It yields the protein CASSFLQNRNTEAFF.

This sequence joins TRBV10-3 and TRBJ1-5; maybe TRBD1 (5 bases). Germline CDR1 ENHRY, CDR2 SYGVKD. This CDR3 is built from 13 residues. Trimming removed 6 bases from V and 3 bases from J, with 9 bases in between. In DNA form, the CDR3 reads TGTGCCATCAGCCGGGACCTCAATCAGCCCCAGCATTTT. Encoded protein: CAISRDLNQPQHF.

In DNA form, the CDR3 reads TGCGCCAGCAGCTTGGGTGAGGCACGCAGCTACACCTTC. Translating it yields CASSLGEARSYTF. The chain combines TRBV5-1 with TRBJ1-2; D unclear. With 0 bases removed from V and 9 bases from J, the gap between germline ends came to 12 bases. The CDR3 totals 13 residues. In germline, CDR1 is SGHRS, CDR2 YFSETQ.

The J gene is TRBJ1-3, the V gene TRBV3-1 (or the pseudogene TRBV3-2); no clear D. CDR1 and CDR2 from the germline V gene are LGHDT and YNNKEL (reference sequence). The CDR3 runs 14 residues. V lost 4 bases and J lost 0, with 7 bases in between. CDR3 nucleotides: TGTGCCAGCAGCCCTAGAAGCTCTGGAAACACCATATATTTT. It yields the protein CASSPRSSGNTIYF.

The chain employs TRBV19 and TRBJ2-5, with 12 bases fitting TRBD2. CDR3 length equals 15 residues. V was clipped by 7 bases and J by 1 base; unmatched bases: 4. Germline V lookup: CDR1 LNHDA, CDR2 SQIVND (reference sequence). The CDR3 loop reads CASTPLAGGQETQYF. DNA for the CDR3: TGTGCCAGTACCCCACTAGCGGGGGGCCAAGAGACCCAGTACTTC.

With regard to this clone: Distinct nucleotide sequences in the sample also encode this CDR3. This sequence joins TRBV7-9 and TRBJ2-3, with no clear D. Trimming pared 1 base from V and 3 bases from J, leaving 2 bases between. This CDR3 has 12 residues. Germline lookup yields CDR1 SEHNR and CDR2 FQNEAQ (reference sequence). The CDR3 protein is CASSLGTDTQYF. The CDR3 DNA reads TGTGCCAGCAGCTTAGGGACAGATACGCAGTATTTT.

V gene TRBV29-1 combines with J gene TRBJ1-2; maybe TRBD1 (5 bases). Looked up from germline, CDR1 is SQVTM and CDR2 is ANQGSEA. CDR3 length: 14 residues. Trimming took off 4 bases at V and 4 bases at J, with 16 bases between the two ends. CDR3 nucleotide sequence: TGCAGCGTTGGAGGTGGTGGGGGAGCCTATGGCTACACCTTC. Its translation: CSVGGGGGAYGYTF.

The chain employs TRBV19 and TRBJ2-6; D possibly corresponds to TRBD2 (5 bases). V shed 4 bases and J shed 0 bases, with 10 bases lying between them. Per the germline V gene, CDR1 is LNHDA and CDR2 is SQIVND (reference sequence). The CDR3 runs 16 residues. CDR3 in DNA: TGTGCCAGTAGTAATCGGGGTTTCTCTGGGGCCAACGTCCTGACTTTC. This codes for CASSNRGFSGANVLTF.

The chain links TRBV2 to TRBJ2-3; unclear D gene. Germline V gives CDR1 SNHLY, CDR2 FYNNEI. This CDR3 is built from 12 residues. Trimming cost V 1 base and J 8 bases, with 7 bases left between them. CDR3 sequence (DNA): TGTGCCAGCAGTGAAGGTGGTGGTACGCAGTATTTT. This gives the protein CASSEGGGTQYF.

J is TRBJ2-1 and V is TRBV5-1; possibly TRBD1 or TRBD2 for D (5 bases each). The length of the CDR3 is 14 residues. V lost 2 bases and J 4 bases, leaving 10 bases between the germline ends. Germline-derived CDR1 and CDR2 are SGHRS and YFSETQ. The CDR3 sequence is CASSLRGDYNEQFF. DNA of the CDR3: TGCGCCAGCAGCTTACGGGGCGATTACAATGAGCAGTTCTTC.